The sequence of this T cell receptor (beta chain) was determined in a study of cytomegalovirus exposure and HLA in healthy donors. The study's findings and limits: Later analysis identified some 16,000 TCR beta sequences associated with HLA alleles, using a false discovery rate threshold of 0.05. Across donors, most TCRs were seen rarely, yet some public ones were widespread. Analyzed later, most CMV-associated TCR beta chains appeared HLA-restricted.

The PCR ran on 60 Vbeta and 13 Jbeta primers. TCRdb's copy holds only in-frame clones and misses some; the assay was immunoSEQ multiplex PCR. The sample has about 280,000 clones; around nine tenths are singletons. A note on this clone: What it binds is unknown.

The CDR3 is 15 residues long. Germline loops: CDR1 SGHNT, CDR2 YENEEA. With 4 bases clipped from V and 2 bases from J, the junction kept 7 bases outside the gene matches. This receptor was obtained from a woman between 18 and 29 years old in good health and CMV-seronegative. Sequenced sample: PBMCs. The chain is built from TRBV11-3 and TRBJ2-7; TRBD1 matches at 8 bases. The CDR3 here is CASSSGGTGPYEQYF. CDR3 nucleotide sequence: TGTGCCAGCAGCTCGGGTGGGACAGGACCCTACGAGCAGTACTTC.